Each of the 7 T cell receptor beta chains below was sequenced from the same sample in a study of cytomegalovirus exposure and HLA in healthy donors. The PCR contained 60 Vbeta and 13 Jbeta primers. Sequenced by immunoSEQ multiplex PCR; TCRdb stores in-frame clones only, minus some. The data show more than 150,000 clones, over 75% seen once. Sequencing used PBMCs. These receptors all stem from a girl under three years old in good health and CMV-seronegative.

The chain employs TRBV4-1 and TRBJ1-2; D is unresolved. The CDR3 runs 13 residues. From germline, CDR1 is MGHRA and CDR2 YSYEKL. The ends were cut back, 0 bases at V and 1 base at J, with 3 bases in the middle. CDR3 nucleotide sequence: TGCGCCAGCAGCCAAGATCATAACTATGGCTACACCTTC. This gives the protein CASSQDHNYGYTF.

This clone was recorded a few times. This sequence joins TRBV18 and TRBJ2-7, with a tentative D call TRBD2 (6 bases). Trimming pared 6 bases from V and 1 base from J, leaving 13 bases between. CDR1 is KGHSH, CDR2 LQKENI, per germline. This CDR3 spans 14 amino acids. CDR3 in DNA: TGTGCCAGCTCTACGGGACTGCTGTCCTACGAGCAGTACTTC. The encoded protein is CASSTGLLSYEQYF.

There are a few counts of this clone. The chain links TRBV5-4 to TRBJ2-2; 7 bases align to TRBD1. This CDR3 region has 15 residues. Germline V CDR1 and CDR2: SGHNT, YYREEE (reference sequence). Trimming cost V 3 bases and J 2 bases; bases outside gene matches: 4. DNA of the CDR3: TGTGCCAGCAGCTCCCGACAGGGAAACACCGGGGAGCTGTTTTTT. It encodes CASSSRQGNTGELFF.

V and J are TRBV6-1 and TRBJ1-1; no definite D call. This CDR3 is 14 amino acids long. Germline V gene sequence: CDR1 MNHNS, CDR2 SASEGT. The V end lost 4 bases, the J end lost 0 bases, and 9 bases lay between the germline ends. The CDR3 loop reads CASSARLMNTEAFF. CDR3 DNA sequence: TGTGCCAGCAGTGCGAGGCTCATGAACACTGAAGCTTTCTTT.

The V and J genes are TRBV4-1 and TRBJ1-5; D is unclear. Trimming shortened V by 1 base and J by 7 bases, and 14 bases separated the two germline ends. The CDR3 loop spans 15 amino acids. Germline V CDR1 and CDR2: MGHRA, YSYEKL. The CDR3 region has the DNA TGCGCCAGCAGCCAAGCGGTGACCCCGGAGCAGCCCCAGCATTTT. Translated: CASSQAVTPEQPQHF.

The V and J genes are TRBV9 and TRBJ2-1; TRBD1 agrees at 7 bases. This CDR3 spans 15 amino acids. Germline-derived CDR1 and CDR2 are SGDLS and YYNGEE. J was trimmed by 5 bases and V by 0 bases; bases with no gene match: 5. The chain's CDR3 is CASSVEQGHHNEQFF. CDR3 nucleotides: TGTGCCAGCAGCGTAGAACAGGGGCACCACAATGAGCAGTTCTTC.

Written as DNA, the CDR3 is TGTGCCAGTAGCCCAGGGTACAACACAGATACGCAGTATTTT. Translated, it gives CASSPGYNTDTQYF. The V gene is TRBV19, the J gene TRBJ2-3; D may be TRBD1 (5 bases). V was cut by 6 bases and J by 2 bases, with 12 bases left in between. Germline loops: CDR1 LNHDA, CDR2 SQIVND (reference sequence). The length of the CDR3 is 14 residues.